This TCR beta chain was documented in a study of CD8 T cell repertoires and HIV-1 epitope variants. On the study more broadly: Each of Twenty-five Gag and Nef epitope peptides stimulated a separate culture. Controls were a CMV, EBV and flu peptide pool, Ebola AY9 negative control, and no-peptide well. An uncultured baseline aliquot held 1M T cells.

Here immunoSEQ multiplex PCR was the method, and the copy in TCRdb shows in-frame clones only, minus some. The data contain over 90,000 clones, roughly four fifths of them singletons. CDR3 length: 15 amino acids. From germline, CDR1 is SGHRS and CDR2 YFSETQ. V was pared by 0 bases and J by 4 bases, with 11 bases between. Notes on this clone: Its target is unknown.

Findings of the study overall: Beta chains alone show antigen proliferation, not cytokine profile or function.

Specimen: uncultured baseline CD8+ T cells from peripheral blood mononuclear cells (PBMCs). V is TRBV5-1 and J is TRBJ1-3, with a possible D match to TRBD1 (5 bases). This receptor was obtained from a male donor with HIV. CDR3 residues: CASSLGLGEGNTIYF. The CDR3 DNA reads TGCGCCAGCAGCTTGGGCCTGGGGGAAGGAAACACCATATATTTT.